The 25 T cell receptor beta chains below were found in one sample sequenced in a study of Tregs in tolerant kidney transplant recipients. TCRdb's table, derived via immunoSEQ multiplex PCR, lists solely in-frame clones and lacks some. This sample's table has tens of thousands of clones. Related graft donors supplied nonmyeloablative bone marrow transplants, and mixed chimerism was transient. Sequencing used CD4+ T cells from blood (PBMCs), obtained 24 months after the transplant. The receptor source for this set is a human patient who received a combined kidney and bone marrow transplant. Part of the T cell pool may stem from the graft donor.

Turning to this clone: The read ends 3 residues shy of where the CDR3 ends; the end is completed using the germline J gene. The chain combines TRBV19 with TRBJ1-5; the D gene is possibly TRBD1 (6 bases). CDR1 is LNHDA and CDR2 is SQIVND in the germline V gene (reference sequence). V was shortened by 6 bases and J by 6 bases, with 15 bases between the two germline ends. The CDR3 has 14 amino acids. Partial CDR3 DNA: TGTGCCAGTAGCCAAACAGGGAAAAGTCAGCCC. It specifies CASSQTGKSQP. In full, the CDR3 is CASSQTGKSQPQHF.

On this clone itself: The missing CDR3 end, 3 residues past where the read stops, is filled in from the germline J gene. This chain links TRBV20-1 with TRBJ1-1; tentative D call: TRBD1 (5 bases). The V gene's germline CDR1 is DFQATT and CDR2 SNEGSKA (reference sequence). The CDR3 runs to 13 residues. Between the trimmed V and J ends, which lost 4 bases and 4 bases, there was a span of 13 bases. The chain's CDR3 is CSANSPGRTEAFF. The sequenced part of the CDR3 DNA is TGCAGTGCTAATTCCCCAGGGCGCACTGAA.

Concerning this clone itself: The CDR3 extends 3 residues past the end of the read, so its final part is completed from the germline J gene. The J gene is TRBJ2-3, the V gene TRBV7-2, with a possible D match to TRBD2 (5 bases). Trimming left V 2 bases short and J 6 bases short, with 12 bases between. The germline V gene has CDR1 SGHTA and CDR2 FQGNSA. The CDR3 extends over 14 amino acids. This chain's CDR3 is CASSLLDLQDTQYF. The part of the CDR3 DNA that was read is TGTGCCAGCAGCTTATTGGACTTGCAGGATACG.

To note about this clone: The read falls 3 residues short of the CDR3 end, and the missing part is taken from the germline J gene. V gene TRBV30 combines with J gene TRBJ1-1; the D gene is possibly TRBD1 (6 bases). The CDR3 contains 12 residues. V was pared by 5 bases and J by 1 base, with 8 bases between. The germline V gene has CDR1 GTSNPN and CDR2 SVGIG (reference sequence). The CDR3 DNA, read in part, is TGTGCCTGGGGGACACCGAACACTGAA. It specifies CAWGTPNTE. The full CDR3 protein reads CAWGTPNTEAFF.

A word on this clone: The sequenced fragment ends 3 residues before the CDR3 boundary, so the rest is inferred from the germline J gene. The chain employs TRBV19 and TRBJ1-2; 8 bases are shared with TRBD1. The germline gives CDR1 LNHDA, CDR2 SQIVND (reference sequence). This CDR3 contains 14 residues. The V segment lost 7 bases and the J segment 3 bases; nucleotides outside the gene matches: 7. The CDR3 protein is CASNTGGLDYGYTF. The sequenced CDR3 bases are TGTGCCAGTAACACAGGGGGACTCGACTATGGC.

Concerning this clone: Read data end 3 residues before the CDR3 end; the end is taken from the germline J gene. The rearrangement uses TRBV5-6 and TRBJ1-2; TRBD1 agrees at 7 bases. Germline lookup yields CDR1 SGHDT and CDR2 YYEEEE. The CDR3 runs to 14 residues. The J segment lost 2 bases and the V segment lost 0 bases, leaving 1 base of the junction unmatched. The CDR3 loop reads CASSLARGNYGYTF. CDR3 bases read: TGTGCCAGCAGCTTGGCCAGGGGGAACTATGGC.

In terms of frequency, this clone is medium-sized. The read gets to within 3 residues of the CDR3 end, and the germline J gene fills in the rest. The chain is built from TRBV2 and TRBJ2-1, with D possibly being TRBD2 (5 bases). The CDR3 has 12 amino acids. Trimming took 4 bases from V and 7 from J, leaving 8 bases between them. Germline assignment: CDR1 SNHLY and CDR2 FYNNEI. CDR3 amino acids: CASSADWNEQFF. CDR3 DNA, as far as it was read: TGTGCCAGCAGTGCGGACTGGAATGAG.

For this clone: The read is 3 residues too short to cover the CDR3 end, so that end is filled in from the germline J gene. The chain carries TRBV6-2 or TRBV6-3 and TRBJ1-5, with D unclear. The CDR3 length is 16 residues. Germline CDR1 is MNHEY and CDR2 is SVGEGT. The V end lost 6 bases, the J end lost 2 bases, and 17 bases lay between the germline ends. CDR3 sequence reads: CASRPFGVDGNQPQHF. The part of the CDR3 DNA that was read is TGTGCCAGCAGACCCTTCGGGGTGGACGGCAATCAGCCC.

A remark on this clone: The sequenced fragment ends 3 residues before the CDR3 boundary, so the rest is inferred from the germline J gene. This chain uses TRBV20-1 with TRBJ1-5; unclear D gene. The V end was cut by 0 bases, the J end by 7 bases, with 16 bases between. Looked up from germline, CDR1 is DFQATT and CDR2 is SNEGSKA (reference sequence). This CDR3 is built from 15 residues. The CDR3 loop reads CSARDSFHNGQPQHF. The part of the CDR3 DNA that was read is TGCAGTGCTAGAGATAGTTTCCACAACGGGCAGCCC.

This clone shows up as medium-sized by frequency. Sequencing ends 3 residues short of the CDR3 end; the germline J gene provides the rest. The chain recombines TRBV30 with TRBJ2-1; 9 nucleotides align to TRBD2. Looked up from germline, CDR1 is GTSNPN and CDR2 is SVGIG (reference sequence). Trimming at V came to 4 bases and at J to 0 bases, leaving 4 bases not matched to a gene. The CDR3 totals 15 residues. The CDR3 here is CAWTLTSGSYNEQFF. CDR3 bases read: TGTGCCTGGACCTTGACTAGCGGCTCCTACAATGAG. The full variable domain, completed using reference TRBV30 and TRBJ2-1, is SQTIHQWPATLVQPVGSPLSLECTVEGTSNPNLYWYRQAAGRGLQLLFYSVGIGQISSEVPQNLSASRPQDRQFILSSKKLLLSDSGFYLCAWTLTSGSYNEQFFGPGTRLTVL.

Considering frequency, this clone is medium-sized (0.01 to 0.1%). The DNA ends 3 residues before the CDR3 does, and the rest of the CDR3 is filled in from the germline J gene. This sequence joins TRBV20-1 and TRBJ2-3, with 8 bases aligning to TRBD2. This CDR3 is 13 amino acids long. After removal of 3 bases from V and 7 bases from J, the junction contained 6 bases not matched to a gene. The germline gives CDR1 DFQATT, CDR2 SNEGSKA (reference sequence). The CDR3 is CSASGLADHTQYF. The CDR3 bases that were read are TGCAGTGCTAGTGGACTAGCAGATCATACG.

Note on this clone: The missing CDR3 end, 3 residues past where the read stops, is filled in from the germline J gene. The chain carries TRBV7-7 and TRBJ2-5; the match to TRBD2 covers 9 bases. J was trimmed by 3 bases and V by 5 bases; bases with no gene match: 7. Germline V gene lookup returns CDR1 SSHAT and CDR2 FNYEAQ (reference sequence). CDR3 length equals 15 residues. This chain's CDR3 is CASSPGLAVEETQYF. CDR3 DNA, as far as it was read: TGTGCCAGCAGCCCGGGACTAGCAGTAGAAGAGACC.

The CDR3 bases that were read are TGTGCCAGCAGCTTAACTGTGGGGGCAGGAAACACC. Translation gives CASSLTVGAGNT. The entire CDR3 protein reads CASSLTVGAGNTIYF. The chain joins TRBV7-9 to TRBJ1-3; a weak D match, TRBD1 (6 bases). The sequence runs out 3 residues before the end of the CDR3; the remainder is reconstructed from the germline J gene. CDR3 length equals 15 residues. V lost 2 bases and J 4 bases, leaving 12 bases between the germline ends. Germline values: CDR1 SEHNR, CDR2 FQNEAQ (reference sequence).

On this clone itself: Read data end 3 residues before the CDR3 end; the end is taken from the germline J gene. This chain connects TRBV30 to TRBJ1-1; 12 nucleotides align to TRBD1. The CDR3 runs to 19 residues. Germline assignment: CDR1 GTSNPN and CDR2 SVGIG (reference sequence). The trim removed 4 bases at V and 1 base at J, leaving 16 bases unmatched. The CDR3 region is CAWTKMGTGTGGPNTEAFF. Partial CDR3 DNA: TGTGCCTGGACAAAAATGGGAACCGGGACAGGGGGCCCGAACACTGAA. Looking up the rest from reference TRBV30 and TRBJ1-1 gives the full variable domain: SQTIHQWPATLVQPVGSPLSLECTVEGTSNPNLYWYRQAAGRGLQLLFYSVGIGQISSEVPQNLSASRPQDRQFILSSKKLLLSDSGFYLCAWTKMGTGTGGPNTEAFFGQGTRLTVV.

To note about this clone: The read ends 3 residues shy of where the CDR3 ends; the end is completed using the germline J gene. The V call is TRBV4-2, the J call TRBJ2-3; TRBD2 agrees at 13 bases. This CDR3 region has 18 residues. V trimming: 4 bases; J trimming: 0 bases; junction bases outside the gene matches: 7. Germline CDR1 is LGHNA and CDR2 is YNFKEQ. CDR3 region: CASSPTSGRALSTDTQYF. The sequenced part of the CDR3 DNA is TGTGCCAGCAGCCCTACTAGCGGGAGGGCCCTAAGCACAGATACG.

Comments on this clone: The CDR3 extends 3 residues past the end of the read, so its final part is completed from the germline J gene. The chain employs TRBV7-2 and TRBJ2-2, with a tentative D call TRBD2 (5 bases). V lost 0 bases and J lost 1, with 9 bases in between. Germline CDR1 SGHTA, CDR2 FQGNSA. The CDR3 is 16 residues long. The part of the CDR3 DNA that was read is TGTGCCAGCAGCTTAGCGAGCAGCGGGAACACCGGGGAG. The encoded protein is CASSLASSGNTGE. The whole CDR3 protein is CASSLASSGNTGELFF.

Notes on this clone: The DNA ends 3 residues before the CDR3 does, and the rest of the CDR3 is filled in from the germline J gene. The chain is built from TRBV20-1 and TRBJ2-4; TRBD1 is a possible D gene (5 bases). The CDR3 is made up of 17 amino acids. Germline CDR1 reads DFQATT; CDR2 reads SNEGSKA (reference sequence). V gave up 0 bases and J gave up 6 bases, with 21 bases separating them. CDR3 amino acids: CSARDRQMGLSGNIQYF. The covered CDR3 bases are TGCAGTGCTAGAGATCGACAGATGGGGCTTTCTGGAAACATT.

Worth noting for this clone: The read terminates 3 residues ahead of where the CDR3 ends, so the germline J gene completes it. The V and J genes are TRBV20-1 and TRBJ2-1, with 8 bases identical to TRBD2. Germline V CDR1 and CDR2: DFQATT, SNEGSKA (reference sequence). The CDR3 consists of 14 residues. V shed 6 bases and J 8 bases; nucleotides not matched to a gene: 12. Incomplete CDR3 DNA: TGCAGTGCCCTTTCCTGGACTAGCACGGATGAG. Translating gives CSALSWTSTDE. Given in full, the CDR3 is CSALSWTSTDEQFF.

On this clone: The read gets to within 3 residues of the CDR3 end, and the germline J gene fills in the rest. This chain joins TRBV7-2 and TRBJ1-1, with unresolved D. Looked up from germline, CDR1 is SGHTA and CDR2 is FQGNSA. The CDR3 extends over 14 amino acids. V lost 5 bases and J 0 bases, leaving 10 bases between the germline ends. The covered CDR3 bases are TGTGCCAGCAGCATCTCTCAGGTGAACACTGAA. Translated, it gives CASSISQVNTE. Given in full, the CDR3 is CASSISQVNTEAFF.

With regard to this clone: Read coverage stops 3 residues before the CDR3 terminus; the germline J gene supplies the remainder. The rearrangement uses TRBV29-1 and TRBJ2-7; TRBD1 matches 8 bases. Germline CDR1 is SQVTM and CDR2 is ANQGSEA. There are 14 residues in the CDR3. V was clipped by 7 bases and J by 4 bases; unmatched bases: 12. The part of the CDR3 DNA that was read is TGCAGCGCCCCCCCTGGACAGGGTAAATACGAG. Its protein product is CSAPPGQGKYE. The complete CDR3 sequence is CSAPPGQGKYEQYF.

A word on this clone: Read data end 3 residues before the CDR3 end; the end is taken from the germline J gene. The chain couples TRBV12-5 to TRBJ2-5, with TRBD1 matching 9 bases. V lost 1 base and J lost 2; bases outside the gene matches: 5. Germline assignment: CDR1 LGHNT and CDR2 FRNRAP. This CDR3 is 16 amino acids long. The sequenced part of the CDR3 DNA is TGTGCTAGTGGTTTGGCCTCCGGGACAGGGCAAGAGACC. Translation gives CASGLASGTGQET. In full, the CDR3 reads CASGLASGTGQETQYF.

About this clone: The read terminates 3 residues before the CDR3 end, so the remaining end is supplied by the germline J gene. V is TRBV5-4 and J is TRBJ1-3; 7 positions agree with TRBD1. The V gene end was trimmed by 2 bases and the J gene end by 4 bases; junction bases not matched to a gene: 6. The length of the CDR3 is 15 residues. Germline V gene sequence: CDR1 SGHNT, CDR2 YYREEE (reference sequence). This CDR3 reads CASSLGGEGGNTIYF. Incomplete CDR3 DNA: TGTGCCAGCAGCTTAGGGGGCGAGGGAGGAAACACC.

Remarks on this clone: The sequence runs out 3 residues before the end of the CDR3; the remainder is reconstructed from the germline J gene. The V gene is TRBV2, the J gene TRBJ2-7; TRBD1 aligns across 9 bases. V shed 9 bases, J shed 3 bases, and the junction held 9 bases outside the gene matches. CDR3 length: 14 amino acids. Germline V lookup: CDR1 SNHLY, CDR2 FYNNEI. The CDR3 sequence: CASHTPGQGYEQYF. CDR3 DNA, as far as it was read: TGTGCCAGTCATACTCCGGGACAGGGCTACGAG.

With regard to this clone: The read stops 3 residues short of the end of the CDR3; the missing end is completed from the germline J gene. This chain links TRBV7-6 with TRBJ2-1; 8 nucleotides align to TRBD2. V gave up 7 bases and J gave up 7 bases; unmatched junction bases: 12. Per the germline V gene, CDR1 is SGHVS and CDR2 is FNYEAQ. The CDR3 loop spans 15 amino acids. CDR3 protein: CASTPAGAPPNEQFF. CDR3 bases read: TGTGCCAGCACCCCAGCGGGAGCCCCCCCGAATGAG.

A word on this clone: The read is 3 residues too short to cover the CDR3 end, so that end is filled in from the germline J gene. The V gene is TRBV7-2, the J gene TRBJ1-6, with D tentatively TRBD1 (6 bases). V was clipped by 2 bases and J by 5 bases, with 10 bases between them. There are 15 residues in the CDR3. Looked up from germline, CDR1 is SGHTA and CDR2 is FQGNSA. CDR3 residues: CASSLRGTNNSPLHF. Incomplete CDR3 DNA: TGTGCCAGCAGCTTAAGGGGGACGAATAATTCACCC.